The text below deals with one T cell receptor (beta chain). What it binds is unknown. This sample was included in a study of chemoradiotherapy in HPV16-positive cancers. Study observations and caveats: During treatment, candidate HPV-specific clones and E7-related motifs expanded in tumor.

Germline lookup yields CDR1 SGHAT and CDR2 FQNNGV. The CDR3 contains 16 residues. V gave up 5 bases and J gave up 4 bases; unmatched junction bases: 11. Some clones are missing from TCRdb's copy, which holds only in-frame ones; the method was immunoSEQ multiplex PCR. The sample has approximately 3,300 clones; 90% are singletons. Over chemoradiotherapy, repertoires were sampled more than once. Sequencing was performed on tumor tissue, taken from a patient who underwent chemoradiotherapy. The source of this sequence is a human donor with HPV-associated anogenital cancer. The chain employs TRBV11-2 and TRBJ2-3; 8 bases align to TRBD1. This CDR3 reads CASSPGQGPFSDTQYF. The CDR3 DNA sequence: TGTGCCAGCAGCCCCGGACAGGGACCTTTTTCAGATACGCAGTATTTT.